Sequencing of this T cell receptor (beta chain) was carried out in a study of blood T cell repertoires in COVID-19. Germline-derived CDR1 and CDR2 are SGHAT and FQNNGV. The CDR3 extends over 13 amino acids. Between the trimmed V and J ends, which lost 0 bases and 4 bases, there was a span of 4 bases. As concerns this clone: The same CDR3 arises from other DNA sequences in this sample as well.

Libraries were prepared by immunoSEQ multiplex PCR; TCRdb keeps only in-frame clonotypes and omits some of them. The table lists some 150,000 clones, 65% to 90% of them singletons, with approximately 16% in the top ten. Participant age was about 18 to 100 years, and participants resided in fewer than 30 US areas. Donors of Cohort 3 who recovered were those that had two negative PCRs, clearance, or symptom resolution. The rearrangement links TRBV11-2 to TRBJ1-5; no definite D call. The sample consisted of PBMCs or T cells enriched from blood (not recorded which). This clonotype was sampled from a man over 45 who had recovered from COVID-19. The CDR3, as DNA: TGTGCCAGCAGCTTAGATAGAAATCAGCCCCAGCATTTT. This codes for CASSLDRNQPQHF. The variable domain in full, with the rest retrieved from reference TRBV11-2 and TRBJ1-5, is EAGVAQSPRYKIIEKRQSVAFWCNPISGHATLYWYQQILGQGPKLLIQFQNNGVVDDSQLPKDRFSAERLKGVDSTLKIQPAKLEDSAVYLCASSLDRNQPQHFGDGTRLSIL.